Below are 9 T cell receptor beta chains sequenced from a single sample in a study of T cell responses to AZD1222 COVID-19 vaccine. The method was immunoSEQ multiplex PCR; TCRdb's version includes in-frame clones alone and lacks a portion of them. The sample consists of 120,000 or so clones, 80% to 90% of them appearing once. Sequences were derived from peripheral blood, sampled on day 0 of AZD1222 vaccination. The receptors stem from an adult in good health.

The chain couples TRBV4-3 to TRBJ2-7; D is undetermined. The CDR3 is 15 amino acids. Germline CDR1 is LGHNA and CDR2 is YSLEER. V lost 1 base and J lost 2, with 12 bases in between. This CDR3 reads CASSQARSAAYEQYF. The CDR3 bases are TGCGCCAGCAGCCAAGCTAGGTCAGCAGCCTACGAGCAGTACTTC.

J is TRBJ2-5 and V is TRBV4-1; D tentatively fits TRBD1 or TRBD2 (5 bases each). V lost 0 bases and J lost 0, with 8 bases in between. CDR1 and CDR2 from the germline V gene are MGHRA and YSYEKL. The CDR3 loop spans 15 amino acids. The CDR3 loop is CASSQDRGNQETQYF. The CDR3 bases are TGCGCCAGCAGCCAAGATCGGGGCAACCAAGAGACCCAGTACTTC.

This clone was observed once. This rearrangement joins TRBV5-1 to TRBJ2-3; either TRBD1 or TRBD2 may supply D (6 bases each). This CDR3 comprises 16 residues. V shed 5 bases and J shed 0 bases, with 16 bases lying between them. CDR1 is SGHRS and CDR2 is YFSETQ in the germline V gene. The CDR3 is CASSSGVGTSTDTQYF. CDR3 nucleotide sequence: TGCGCCAGCAGTTCGGGGGTAGGGACAAGCACAGATACGCAGTATTTT.

This sequence joins TRBV9 and TRBJ2-3; D is possibly TRBD1 (6 bases). CDR3 length: 18 amino acids. The V end was cut by 1 base, the J end by 0 bases, with 18 bases between. Germline CDR1 SGDLS, CDR2 YYNGEE. The CDR3 spells CASSVWYGRGTSTDTQYF. The CDR3 nucleotides read TGTGCCAGCAGCGTATGGTACGGCAGGGGCACTAGCACAGATACGCAGTATTTT.

The chain has TRBV19 and TRBJ2-2, with D tentatively TRBD1 (6 bases). CDR3 length equals 14 residues. The germline CDR1 and CDR2 sequences are LNHDA and SQIVND (reference sequence). V gave up 5 bases and J gave up 5 bases, with 12 bases separating them. The CDR3 protein is CASSSSGVTGELFF. Written as DNA, the CDR3 is TGTGCCAGTAGTTCCTCAGGGGTTACCGGGGAGCTGTTTTTT.

This clone was recorded only once. The CDR3 region has the DNA TGTGCCACCCACCACGGGGCTAGCGGAACGAACACCGGGGAGCTGTTTTTT. Protein sequence: CATHHGASGTNTGELFF. This chain joins TRBV19 and TRBJ2-2; 7 bases align to TRBD2. Germline V gives CDR1 LNHDA, CDR2 SQIVND (reference sequence). The V gene end was trimmed by 10 bases and the J gene end by 0 bases; junction bases not matched to a gene: 14. This CDR3 region has 17 residues.

The rearrangement links TRBV30 to TRBJ1-4; tentatively, D is TRBD1 (6 bases). The germline V gene has CDR1 GTSNPN and CDR2 SVGIG (reference sequence). The germline V and J ends were trimmed by 1 base and 7 bases, with 19 bases remaining between them. The CDR3 runs to 16 residues. The DNA for the CDR3 is TGTGCCTGGAGTGCCCGGATCTCGATAGGGGGTGAAAAACTGTTTTTT. Translating gives CAWSARISIGGEKLFF.

This chain uses TRBV2 with TRBJ2-7; D unresolved. The germline CDR1 and CDR2 sequences are SNHLY and FYNNEI. V was shortened by 6 bases and J by 3 bases, with 6 bases between the two germline ends. This CDR3 is 11 amino acids long. CDR3 sequence (DNA): TGTGCCAGCAGCCCGAGCTACGAGCAGTACTTC. Its protein product is CASSPSYEQYF.

This clone has more than one count but fewer than ten. This chain uses TRBV7-2 with TRBJ2-4; 12 bases fit TRBD2. V lost 5 bases and J lost 8; bases outside the gene matches: 4. The germline gives CDR1 SGHTA, CDR2 FQGNSA. The CDR3 length is 14 residues. DNA of the CDR3: TGTGCCAGCAGCCCACTAGCGGGAGGAGACATTCAGTACTTC. Amino acid sequence: CASSPLAGGDIQYF.